This passage covers 32 T cell receptor beta chains from one sample sequenced in a study of cytomegalovirus exposure and HLA in healthy donors. PCR used 60 Vbeta primers and 13 Jbeta primers. Repertoires were generated with immunoSEQ multiplex PCR, while TCRdb's copy carries only in-frame clones and drops some. The sample has about 120,000 clones; 77% are singletons. Sequencing was done on a sample of PBMCs. These receptors all come from a human donor in good health.

This chain joins TRBV5-1 and TRBJ2-7; 7 bases line up with TRBD1. After removal of 1 base from V and 0 bases from J, the junction contained 13 bases not matched to a gene. Per germline, CDR1 SGHRS and CDR2 YFSETQ. The CDR3 sequence is 18 residues long. This chain's CDR3 is CASSLRAPTGTNSYEQYF. Here the CDR3 DNA reads TGCGCCAGCAGCTTGAGGGCCCCGACAGGGACCAACTCCTACGAGCAGTACTTC.

V gene TRBV10-2 combines with J gene TRBJ2-3; D not certain. The V end lost 8 bases, the J end lost 3 bases, and 6 bases lay between the germline ends. The V gene's germline CDR1 is WSHSY and CDR2 SAAADI. This CDR3 spans 11 amino acids. CDR3 in amino acids: CASAVTDTQYF. Here the CDR3 DNA reads TGCGCCAGCGCGGTAACAGATACGCAGTATTTT.

V is TRBV2 and J is TRBJ2-1; TRBD1 aligns across 10 bases. CDR3 length: 15 residues. CDR1 SNHLY and CDR2 FYNNEI come from the germline V gene. The J segment lost 1 base and the V segment lost 6 bases, leaving 3 bases of the junction unmatched. The CDR3 region is CASRKDRGSYNEQFF. The DNA for the CDR3 is TGTGCCAGCAGGAAGGACAGGGGGTCCTACAATGAGCAGTTCTTC.

This clone appeared a single time. The CDR3 spells CASSPPDSLGANVLTF. CDR3 in DNA: TGTGCCAGCTCACCACCTGACAGCCTCGGGGCCAACGTCCTGACTTTC. The chain joins TRBV18 to TRBJ2-6; D is possibly TRBD1 (5 bases). The CDR3 totals 16 residues. Between the trimmed V and J ends, which lost 0 bases and 4 bases, there was a span of 10 bases. The V gene's germline CDR1 is KGHSH and CDR2 LQKENI.

This chain joins TRBV5-1 and TRBJ2-7; tentative D call: TRBD1 (5 bases). The CDR3 spans 15 residues. The germline gives CDR1 SGHRS, CDR2 YFSETQ. The germline V and J ends were trimmed by 2 bases and 0 bases, with 12 bases remaining between them. The CDR3 DNA reads as TGCGCCAGCAGCTTTAGTGGACATCCCTCCTACGAGCAGTACTTC. Encoded protein: CASSFSGHPSYEQYF.

The gene calls are TRBV19 and TRBJ2-6; tentative D call: TRBD2 (6 bases). The CDR3 consists of 16 residues. Per the germline V gene, CDR1 is LNHDA and CDR2 is SQIVND (reference sequence). V gave up 3 bases and J gave up 2 bases, with 11 bases separating them. The DNA of the CDR3 is TGTGCCAGTAGTATCGGAGGGGCGCCTGGGGCCAACGTCCTGACTTTC. This translates into CASSIGGAPGANVLTF.

J is TRBJ1-2 and V is TRBV6-5; perhaps TRBD1 as D (6 bases). The germline V gene has CDR1 MNHEY and CDR2 SVGAGI. This CDR3 is built from 12 residues. The V end lost 4 bases, the J end lost 8 bases, and 11 bases lay between the germline ends. CDR3 protein: CASSSQGRGYTF. CDR3 DNA sequence: TGTGCCAGCAGTTCACAGGGCCGGGGCTACACCTTC.

The chain recombines TRBV11-2 with TRBJ1-1, with 7 bases fitting TRBD1. The V and J ends lost 5 bases and 0 bases, in that order; junction bases with no gene match: 6. Germline V gene sequence: CDR1 SGHAT, CDR2 FQNNGV. This CDR3 has 15 residues. CDR3 protein: CASSPRQGLNTEAFF. The CDR3 DNA is TGTGCCAGCAGCCCCCGACAGGGCTTGAACACTGAAGCTTTCTTT.

The V gene is TRBV10-3, the J gene TRBJ1-1, with D tentatively TRBD1 (5 bases). Deletions cut 10 bases from V and 4 bases from J, with 16 bases between. Germline V gene lookup returns CDR1 ENHRY and CDR2 SYGVKD. There are 13 residues in the CDR3. The CDR3 sequence is CATQTDRGTEAFF. The CDR3 DNA sequence: TGTGCCACCCAGACAGACCGAGGCACTGAAGCTTTCTTT.

The chain combines TRBV7-9 with TRBJ2-1, with D perhaps TRBD2 (6 bases). CDR3 length: 13 residues. V lost 11 bases and J lost 7, with 18 bases in between. CDR1 is SEHNR, CDR2 FQNEAQ, per germline (reference sequence). CDR3 loop: CAAHLSGDNEQFF. The CDR3 DNA follows: TGTGCCGCACATTTGTCGGGAGATAATGAGCAGTTCTTC.

The chain recombines TRBV2 with TRBJ2-1; no definite D call. CDR3 length: 12 residues. V lost 5 bases and J 6 bases, leaving 8 bases between the germline ends. CDR1 SNHLY and CDR2 FYNNEI come from the germline V gene. CDR3 region: CASSRSGNEQFF. CDR3 nucleotides: TGTGCCAGCAGTCGATCGGGCAATGAGCAGTTCTTC.

This clone occurred a few times. This chain uses TRBV18 with TRBJ2-2, with TRBD2 identical over 12 bases. This CDR3 spans 16 amino acids. Germline assignment: CDR1 KGHSH and CDR2 LQKENI. J gave up 7 bases and V 2 bases, and 5 bases lay outside the gene matches. CDR3 loop: CASSPSTSGSFGELFF. In DNA, the CDR3 is TGTGCCAGCTCACCATCGACTAGCGGGAGTTTCGGGGAGCTGTTTTTT.

V usage is TRBV7-2 and J usage is TRBJ1-2; 7 positions agree with TRBD1. Germline lookup yields CDR1 SGHTA and CDR2 FQGNSA. With V trimmed by 4 bases and J by 4 bases, 3 bases remained unmatched. The CDR3 has 13 residues. CDR3 DNA sequence: TGTGCCAGCAGCTCGGACAGGTTCTATGGCTACACCTTC. Amino acid sequence: CASSSDRFYGYTF.

This chain joins TRBV5-1 and TRBJ2-7, with 7 bases fitting TRBD2. The J segment lost 3 bases and the V segment lost 2 bases, leaving 2 bases of the junction unmatched. Germline loops: CDR1 SGHRS, CDR2 YFSETQ. The CDR3 length is 13 residues. In DNA form, the CDR3 reads TGCGCCAGCAGCTTAGCGGGGTACTACGAGCAGTACTTC. It specifies CASSLAGYYEQYF. The full variable domain, rest sourced from reference TRBV5-1 and TRBJ2-7, is KAGVTQTPRYLIKTRGQQVTLSCSPISGHRSVSWYQQTPGQGLQFLFEYFSETQRNKGNFPGRFSGRQFSNSRSEMNVSTLELGDSALYLCASSLAGYYEQYFGPGTRLTVT.

The chain combines TRBV6-1 with TRBJ2-3, with 8 bases aligning to TRBD1. Germline trimming cut 4 bases from V and 6 bases from J; bases unmatched to any gene: 12. CDR1 is MNHNS and CDR2 is SASEGT in the germline V gene. This CDR3 region has 16 residues. The CDR3 DNA follows: TGTGCCAGCAGTGGACTTAGGGCAGGGGGCAGGGATACGCAGTATTTT. It translates to CASSGLRAGGRDTQYF.

On this clone: A junction boundary mismatches the germline segment, possibly from a read error. The rearrangement links TRBV7-9 to TRBJ2-2; TRBD1 aligns across 8 bases. This CDR3 has 15 amino acids. Germline V gives CDR1 SEHNR, CDR2 FQNEAQ (reference sequence). CDR3 loop: CSSSSADRDTGELFF. In nucleotides, the CDR3 is TGTTCCAGCAGCTCGGCGGACAGGGACACCGGGGAGCTGTTTTTT. The full variable domain, in which reference TRBV7-9 and TRBJ2-2 provide the parts outside the CDR3, is DTGVSQNPRHKITKRGQNVTFRCDPISEHNRLYWYRQTLGQGPEFLTYFQNEAQLEKSRLLSDRFSAERPKGSFSTLEIQRTEQGDSAMYLCSSSSADRDTGELFFGEGSRLTVL.

This clone was observed a handful of times. V is TRBV19 and J is TRBJ1-2; maybe TRBD1 (5 bases). The ends were cut back, 9 bases at V and 0 bases at J, with 20 bases in the middle. This CDR3 is 16 amino acids long. Germline V gives CDR1 LNHDA, CDR2 SQIVND (reference sequence). CDR3 nucleotide sequence: TGTGCCAGCCGTTTCTCAGGGAGGACGGCTAACTATGGCTACACCTTC. It encodes CASRFSGRTANYGYTF.

V is TRBV5-4 and J is TRBJ1-2; D not certain. The V end lost 6 bases, the J end lost 2 bases, and 14 bases lay between the germline ends. Looked up from germline, CDR1 is SGHNT and CDR2 is YYREEE (reference sequence). The CDR3 totals 14 residues. In DNA form, the CDR3 reads TGTGCCAGCACCCTCTTGAGGGAGAACTATGGCTACACCTTC. Translated, it gives CASTLLRENYGYTF.

This chain connects TRBV27 to TRBJ2-1; D call uncertain. Trimming took 3 bases from V and 15 from J, leaving 15 bases between them. Germline loops: CDR1 MNHEY, CDR2 SMNVEV (reference sequence). The CDR3 has 12 residues. Here the CDR3 DNA reads TGTGCCAGCAGTTTGGGTGATCTTCAGGTGTTCTTC. This sequence encodes CASSLGDLQVFF.

The table lists this clone with a few counts. The rearrangement links TRBV15 to TRBJ1-2; weak D call: TRBD1 (5 bases). In germline, CDR1 is LNHNV, CDR2 YYDKDF (reference sequence). The ends were cut back, 6 bases at V and 2 bases at J, with 10 bases in the middle. This CDR3 spans 13 amino acids. CDR3 bases: TGTGCCACCAGTCCAGGGAACAACTATGGCTACACCTTC. Translated: CATSPGNNYGYTF.

This clone was seen a few times. V and J are TRBV6-6 and TRBJ2-1; D is possibly TRBD1 (7 bases). The CDR3 consists of 15 residues. Trimming left V 2 bases short and J 9 bases short, with 17 bases between. Germline V gives CDR1 MNHNY, CDR2 SVGAGI (reference sequence). CDR3 in amino acids: CASSYGGGLGGEQFF. Written as DNA, the CDR3 is TGTGCCAGCAGTTACGGAGGGGGCTTGGGTGGTGAGCAGTTCTTC.

The rearrangement uses TRBV5-4 and TRBJ1-3; the match to TRBD1 covers 8 bases. Germline CDR1 is SGHNT and CDR2 is YYREEE (reference sequence). V shed 2 bases and J 2 bases; nucleotides not matched to a gene: 6. The CDR3 is 16 residues long. The CDR3 DNA reads TGTGCCAGCAGCTTTGAGGACAGGGCGGCTGGAAACACCATATATTTT. Its protein product is CASSFEDRAAGNTIYF.

This clone was seen once. V gene TRBV18 combines with J gene TRBJ2-7; D is possibly TRBD1 (5 bases). The CDR3 consists of 16 residues. Trimming removed 0 bases at V and 4 bases at J, with 16 bases between. Germline V gene data show CDR1 as KGHSH and CDR2 as LQKENI. The CDR3 loop is CASSPPNSGFQYEQYF. The DNA of the CDR3 is TGTGCCAGCTCACCACCTAACTCAGGGTTCCAATACGAGCAGTACTTC.

The chain uses TRBV9 and TRBJ2-4; no reliable D call. The CDR3 is made up of 14 amino acids. The germline gives CDR1 SGDLS, CDR2 YYNGEE. The V and J ends lost 9 bases and 1 base respectively, with 14 bases between them. The CDR3 DNA is TGTGCCACCCTGGAGAATGGGGCCAAAAACATTCAGTACTTC. It specifies CATLENGAKNIQYF.

V and J are TRBV10-3 and TRBJ2-7; D might be TRBD2 (6 bases). The CDR3 has 15 residues. Germline V lookup: CDR1 ENHRY, CDR2 SYGVKD. With 2 bases removed from V and 2 bases from J, the gap between germline ends came to 13 bases. The CDR3 DNA reads TGTGCCATCAGTGAGGTGGAGGGGATGGCCTACGAGCAGTACTTC. This translates into CAISEVEGMAYEQYF.

The chain couples TRBV5-6 to TRBJ2-1; the match to TRBD1 covers 10 bases. Germline CDR1 is SGHDT and CDR2 is YYEEEE. The CDR3 extends over 17 amino acids. With 4 bases clipped from V and 5 bases from J, the junction kept 12 bases outside the gene matches. For the CDR3, the DNA is TGTGCCAGCAGCCGTCTTGTGACAGGGGGCGCGCACAATGAGCAGTTCTTC. Translation gives CASSRLVTGGAHNEQFF. The variable domain in full, with the rest retrieved from reference TRBV5-6 and TRBJ2-1, is DAGVTQSPTHLIKTRGQQVTLRCSPKSGHDTVSWYQQALGQGPQFIFQYYEEEERQRGNFPDRFSGHQFPNYSSELNVNALLLGDSALYLCASSRLVTGGAHNEQFFGPGTRLTVL.

The rearrangement links TRBV10-3 to TRBJ2-1; D gene uncertain. V lost 7 bases and J lost 4, with 8 bases in between. Germline V gene sequence: CDR1 ENHRY, CDR2 SYGVKD. The CDR3 runs 12 residues. The CDR3 DNA follows: TGTGCCATCAACAGTCAATACAATGAGCAGTTCTTC. Protein product: CAINSQYNEQFF.

This clone was seen only once. This chain links TRBV20-1 with TRBJ1-2, with no clear D. The CDR3 extends over 8 amino acids. Germline lookup yields CDR1 DFQATT and CDR2 SNEGSKA (reference sequence). Deletions cut 6 bases from V and 7 bases from J, with 3 bases between. For the CDR3, the DNA is TGCAGTGCCCTTGGCTACACCTTC. It is translated as CSALGYTF.

This clone was seen a single time. The genes are TRBV4-1 and TRBJ2-7; possibly TRBD2 for D (6 bases). The germline V gene encodes CDR1 MGHRA and CDR2 YSYEKL. The ends were cut back, 2 bases at V and 0 bases at J, with 20 bases in the middle. The CDR3 extends over 18 amino acids. CDR3 DNA: TGCGCCAGCAGCCAACGGGAAACTAGCTACACATCCTCCTACGAGCAGTACTTC. It translates to CASSQRETSYTSSYEQYF.

V and J are TRBV5-5 and TRBJ2-5; 7 bases align to TRBD2. The end of the DNA is better explained by TRBJ2-7, so the J call may be wrong. The CDR3 runs to 16 residues. Germline V gives CDR1 SGHKS, CDR2 YYEKEE (reference sequence). The CDR3 sequence: CASRLTGTNVAYEQYF. CDR3 DNA sequence: TGTGCCAGCCGCCTGACCGGGACTAACGTAGCCTACGAGCAGTACTTC.

This chain connects TRBV28 to TRBJ1-5; 9 nucleotides align to TRBD1. CDR1 is MDHEN and CDR2 is SYDVKM in the germline V gene. The CDR3 is made up of 16 amino acids. Trimming at V came to 2 bases and at J to 1 base, leaving 3 bases not matched to a gene. CDR3 residues: CASSLTGGLSNQPQHF. DNA for the CDR3: TGTGCCAGCAGTTTAACAGGGGGCTTGAGCAATCAGCCCCAGCATTTT.

The V and J genes are TRBV7-6 and TRBJ2-5; TRBD2 matches 12 bases. V shed 5 bases and J 11 bases; nucleotides not matched to a gene: 9. The CDR3 loop spans 14 amino acids. From germline, CDR1 is SGHVS and CDR2 FNYEAQ. The CDR3 here is CASSASGRAGEQYF. CDR3 DNA: TGTGCCAGCAGCGCTAGCGGGAGGGCGGGTGAGCAGTACTTC.